The 25 T cell receptor beta chains in this list originate from one sample, sequenced in a study of vaccination effects on CD4 cells after COVID-19. Following 10 days of culture, CD4+ T cells were isolated. The participants, recipients of two vaccine doses, got either BNT162b2 or mRNA-1273. No cognate antigen is known for these TCRs. This table comes from immunoSEQ multiplex PCR, and its TCRdb copy is limited to in-frame clones, with some not included. Seen here are about 57,000 clones, about 78% observed once, and the top ten hold about 4.5%. The sequences come from CD4+ T cells from PBMCs cultured without peptide, collected after COVID-19 vaccination. Receptor source: a human donor who received a COVID-19 vaccine.

The V gene is TRBV4-3, the J gene TRBJ1-4; 9 bases line up with TRBD1. This CDR3 spans 13 amino acids. V dropped 3 bases and J dropped 12; count of bases not matched to a gene: 5. Germline V lookup: CDR1 LGHNA, CDR2 YSLEER. The CDR3 region is CASSQGRTGELFF. The CDR3 DNA sequence: TGCGCCAGCAGCCAGGGGAGGACAGGGGAACTGTTTTTT.

The chain employs TRBV7-9 and TRBJ1-1; 7 positions match TRBD1. V lost 5 bases and J lost 3; bases outside the gene matches: 6. Germline lookup yields CDR1 SEHNR and CDR2 FQNEAQ (reference sequence). This CDR3 contains 14 residues. CDR3 nucleotides: TGTGCCAGCAGCCTACAGGGGCCGCACACTGAAGCTTTCTTT. As protein: CASSLQGPHTEAFF.

The chain couples TRBV5-1 to TRBJ1-1; D call uncertain. V lost 0 bases and J 0 bases, leaving 9 bases between the germline ends. Germline loops: CDR1 SGHRS, CDR2 YFSETQ. The CDR3 has 15 residues. The CDR3 here is CASSLEGTLNTEAFF. CDR3 DNA sequence: TGCGCCAGCAGCTTGGAGGGAACCCTGAACACTGAAGCTTTCTTT.

The chain employs TRBV19 and TRBJ1-2; D remains unclear. CDR3 length: 12 amino acids. Trimming stripped 5 bases from V and 8 bases from J, with 12 bases between. Germline CDR1 LNHDA, CDR2 SQIVND (reference sequence). The CDR3 DNA follows: TGTGCCAGTAGTGGCCCAGGCCTAGGCTACACCTTC. It yields the protein CASSGPGLGYTF.

This clone was detected only once. The rearrangement uses TRBV5-1 and TRBJ2-3; D is undetermined. The V gene's germline CDR1 is SGHRS and CDR2 YFSETQ. CDR3 length equals 14 residues. The V end lost 0 bases, the J end lost 2 bases, and 7 bases lay between the germline ends. CDR3 DNA sequence: TGCGCCAGCAGCTTGGGCGGCTCCACAGATACGCAGTATTTT. Translation: CASSLGGSTDTQYF.

The V and J genes are TRBV6-5 and TRBJ2-1; D is unclear. The V and J ends lost 6 bases and 9 bases respectively, with 15 bases between them. Germline values: CDR1 MNHEY, CDR2 SVGAGI. This CDR3 has 13 residues. In nucleotides, the CDR3 is TGTGCCAGCAGCCTCCATACCCCCGCTGAGCAGTTCTTC. As protein: CASSLHTPAEQFF.

The chain links TRBV19 to TRBJ2-1, with D perhaps assigned TRBD1 or TRBD2 (6 bases each). V was shortened by 6 bases and J by 2 bases, with 14 bases between the two germline ends. In germline, CDR1 is LNHDA, CDR2 SQIVND (reference sequence). This CDR3 region has 15 residues. The CDR3 nucleotides are TGTGCCAGTAGACTGCCCGGGGGCCCCTACAATGAGCAGTTCTTC. It encodes CASRLPGGPYNEQFF.

The V gene is TRBV12-3 or TRBV12-4, the J gene TRBJ1-4, with unresolved D. Deletions cut 5 bases from V and 7 bases from J, with 8 bases between. The CDR3 has 12 amino acids. DNA for the CDR3: TGTGCCAGCAGTACCTCAGGTGAAAAACTGTTTTTT. Translation: CASSTSGEKLFF.

The chain employs TRBV20-1 and TRBJ2-7; D may be TRBD2 (5 bases). With 3 bases removed from V and 3 bases from J, the gap between germline ends came to 6 bases. Germline loops: CDR1 DFQATT, CDR2 SNEGSKA (reference sequence). The CDR3 extends over 11 amino acids. The CDR3 nucleotides are TGCAGTGCTAGCGGGGTCTACGAGCAGTACTTC. It yields the protein CSASGVYEQYF.

CDR3 nucleotides: TGTGCCAGCAGCCAAGCAGTTCGACTAGCGGGGGCTCGCGAGCAGTTCTTC. Its protein is CASSQAVRLAGAREQFF. The rearrangement links TRBV3-1 (or the pseudogene TRBV3-2) to TRBJ2-1; 12 bases are a match to TRBD2. The V segment lost 1 base and the J segment 10 bases; nucleotides outside the gene matches: 11. Germline V gene lookup returns CDR1 LGHDT and CDR2 YNNKEL (reference sequence). The CDR3 contains 17 residues.

The chain carries TRBV27 and TRBJ2-7, with 8 bases that match TRBD2. The CDR3 loop spans 16 amino acids. J was trimmed by 3 bases and V by 3 bases; bases with no gene match: 10. CDR1 is MNHEY, CDR2 SMNVEV, per germline (reference sequence). The CDR3 protein is CASSFSSGGLVYEQYF. In DNA, the CDR3 is TGTGCCAGCAGTTTCTCATCGGGGGGACTAGTCTACGAGCAGTACTTC.

V and J are TRBV9 and TRBJ2-3; TRBD1 agrees at 11 bases. Germline loops: CDR1 SGDLS, CDR2 YYNGEE. The CDR3 runs to 15 residues. J was trimmed by 4 bases and V by 5 bases; bases with no gene match: 6. The DNA of the CDR3 is TGTGCCAGCAGACAGGGACAGGGGGGCGCAGATACGCAGTATTTT. As protein: CASRQGQGGADTQYF.

The rearrangement uses TRBV12-5 and TRBJ2-7, with a possible D match to TRBD2 (6 bases). V dropped 2 bases and J dropped 5 bases, with 13 bases sitting between them. This CDR3 spans 14 amino acids. Germline CDR1 is LGHNT and CDR2 is FRNRAP. Here the CDR3 reads CASGLFRSGDEQYF. Written as DNA, the CDR3 is TGTGCTAGTGGTTTGTTTCGTTCGGGGGACGAGCAGTACTTC.

This sequence joins TRBV28 and TRBJ2-1; the match to TRBD2 covers 12 bases. The junction had 2 bases not matched to a gene; V was cut back by 6 bases and J by 8 bases. This CDR3 is built from 13 residues. CDR1 is MDHEN and CDR2 is SYDVKM in the germline V gene. The CDR3: CASSRLAGDEQFF. As DNA, the CDR3 is TGTGCCAGCAGCCGACTAGCGGGAGATGAGCAGTTCTTC.

Only one count was recorded for this clone. This chain joins TRBV6-5 and TRBJ2-7; 7 nucleotides agree with TRBD2. The trim removed 6 bases at V and 3 bases at J, leaving 5 bases unmatched. The CDR3 length is 13 residues. Germline-derived CDR1 and CDR2 are MNHEY and SVGAGI. CDR3 loop: CASRGEGRYEQYF. CDR3 nucleotides: TGTGCCAGCAGGGGGGAGGGCCGCTACGAGCAGTACTTC.

The V call is TRBV10-3, the J call TRBJ1-1, with 8 bases lining up with TRBD1. CDR1 ENHRY and CDR2 SYGVKD come from the germline V gene. J gave up 10 bases and V 5 bases, and 6 bases lay outside the gene matches. There are 12 residues in the CDR3. CDR3 DNA sequence: TGTGCCATCAGTTGGGACAGGAGTGTAGCTTTCTTT. Its protein product is CAISWDRSVAFF.

This clone was seen once. V and J are TRBV9 and TRBJ1-1; no reliable D call. CDR1 and CDR2 from the germline V gene are SGDLS and YYNGEE. V gave up 0 bases and J gave up 7 bases, with 7 bases separating them. This CDR3 contains 12 residues. CDR3: CASSVGLSEAFF. In nucleotides, the CDR3 is TGTGCCAGCAGCGTAGGGCTGAGTGAAGCTTTCTTT.

The chain recombines TRBV28 with TRBJ2-1; 8 bases align to TRBD1. The CDR3 has 16 residues. CDR1 is MDHEN and CDR2 is SYDVKM in the germline V gene. The V segment lost 4 bases and the J segment 7 bases; nucleotides outside the gene matches: 12. The DNA of the CDR3 is TGTGCCAGCAGTTCCCCCAGGACAGGGCTGGGTAATGAGCAGTTCTTC. This codes for CASSSPRTGLGNEQFF.

V and J are TRBV19 and TRBJ1-4, with 8 bases fitting TRBD1. The J segment lost 2 bases and the V segment lost 9 bases, leaving 5 bases of the junction unmatched. Looked up from germline, CDR1 is LNHDA and CDR2 is SQIVND (reference sequence). This CDR3 contains 14 residues. For the CDR3, the DNA is TGTGCCAGCCAGGACAGGGCCACTAATGAAAAACTGTTTTTT. Translated: CASQDRATNEKLFF.

The V and J genes are TRBV5-1 and TRBJ1-1, with TRBD1 matching over 7 bases. The CDR3 contains 15 residues. Germline V gene data show CDR1 as SGHRS and CDR2 as YFSETQ. V trimming: 3 bases; J trimming: 2 bases; junction bases outside the gene matches: 7. This chain's CDR3 is CASSSNGDRNTEAFF. The CDR3 nucleotides read TGCGCCAGCAGCTCCAATGGGGACAGAAACACTGAAGCTTTCTTT. Complete variable domain (other parts from reference TRBV5-1 and TRBJ1-1): KAGVTQTPRYLIKTRGQQVTLSCSPISGHRSVSWYQQTPGQGLQFLFEYFSETQRNKGNFPGRFSGRQFSNSRSEMNVSTLELGDSALYLCASSSNGDRNTEAFFGQGTRLTVV.

This chain links TRBV30 with TRBJ2-6, with no clear D. The CDR3 is made up of 13 amino acids. V was pared by 7 bases and J by 2 bases, with 9 bases between. Germline V gene sequence: CDR1 GTSNPN, CDR2 SVGIG (reference sequence). CDR3 sequence reads: CASRAPGANVLTF. In nucleotides, the CDR3 is TGTGCCTCAAGGGCGCCTGGGGCCAACGTCCTGACTTTC.

V usage is TRBV5-1 and J usage is TRBJ2-1, with D possibly being TRBD2 (6 bases). With 2 bases removed from V and 0 bases from J, the gap between germline ends came to 12 bases. Germline V gene data show CDR1 as SGHRS and CDR2 as YFSETQ. The CDR3 is made up of 16 amino acids. CDR3 bases: TGCGCCAGCAGCTTCGGTGGCGGGAACTCCTACAATGAGCAGTTCTTC. Residues: CASSFGGGNSYNEQFF.

The V gene is TRBV5-1, the J gene TRBJ2-3; no definite D call. CDR1 and CDR2 (germline): SGHRS, YFSETQ. This CDR3 is 13 amino acids long. The V end was cut by 3 bases, the J end by 5 bases, with 10 bases between. CDR3 DNA sequence: TGCGCCAGCAGCTCTACCTCGGGAGATACGCAGTATTTT. As protein: CASSSTSGDTQYF.

The chain employs TRBV6-5 and TRBJ1-2, with 7 bases lining up with TRBD1. CDR3 length equals 15 residues. Germline trimming cut 5 bases from V and 3 bases from J; bases unmatched to any gene: 9. Germline lookup yields CDR1 MNHEY and CDR2 SVGAGI. CDR3 amino acids: CASSPDDRVDYGYTF. CDR3 coding DNA: TGTGCCAGCAGTCCCGACGACAGGGTCGACTATGGCTACACCTTC.

The CDR3 reads CASSFRTSGGAGFF. The CDR3 DNA follows: TGTGCCAGCAGCTTCAGGACTAGCGGGGGGGCCGGGTTCTTC. The chain links TRBV11-2 to TRBJ2-1; 15 bases are a match to TRBD2. The germline V gene encodes CDR1 SGHAT and CDR2 FQNNGV. The V segment lost 3 bases and the J segment 15 bases; nucleotides outside the gene matches: 6. This CDR3 is 14 amino acids long.